These 29 T cell receptor beta chains were all obtained from the same sample, sequenced in a study of T-cell memory formation after mild COVID-19. TCRdb re-called the 5' RACE reads with MiXCR, one entry per CDR3 protein. The sample comprises around 530,000 distinct CDR3 sequences, about a fifth of which are singletons, and approximately 8.4% rests with the top ten. The sample was PBMCs or a T cell subset sorted from them (not recorded which). These receptors were obtained from an adult woman who had mild COVID-19 (a few samples of this study predate the infection). Cell type and time point are not known.

V gene TRBV10-2 combines with J gene TRBJ2-7; no definite D call. V was cut by 3 bases and J by 1 base, with 4 bases left in between. Germline CDR1 reads WSHSY; CDR2 reads SAAADI. The CDR3 consists of 12 residues. In DNA form, the CDR3 reads TGCGCCAGCAGTGATCAATCCTACGAGCAGTACTTC. Translated: CASSDQSYEQYF.

This clonotype was found a few times. The chain is built from TRBV28 and TRBJ2-7; 9 nucleotides agree with TRBD2. The germline V gene encodes CDR1 MDHEN and CDR2 SYDVKM. The CDR3 sequence is 15 residues long. V shed 6 bases and J 1 base; nucleotides not matched to a gene: 7. The CDR3 nucleotides read TGTGCCAGCAGGCCCGGGACTAGCAGTTCCTACGAGCAGTACTTC. Its translation: CASRPGTSSSYEQYF.

This chain connects TRBV6-5 to TRBJ1-2; D gene uncertain. With 2 bases removed from V and 4 bases from J, the gap between germline ends came to 20 bases. The CDR3 runs 17 residues. CDR1 is MNHEY, CDR2 SVGAGI, per germline. CDR3 loop: CASSYSGSGRLSYGYTF. The CDR3 DNA reads TGTGCCAGCAGTTACAGCGGCTCGGGCAGGTTAAGCTATGGCTACACCTTC.

V and J are TRBV7-2 and TRBJ2-1, with D perhaps TRBD2 (6 bases). Germline-derived CDR1 and CDR2 are SGHTA and FQGNSA. This CDR3 has 15 amino acids. The V end was cut by 6 bases, the J end by 4 bases, with 16 bases between. The CDR3 spells CASRLTRGTYNEQFF. The CDR3 DNA sequence: TGTGCCAGCAGATTAACCCGGGGGACGTACAATGAGCAGTTCTTC.

The gene calls are TRBV4-1 and TRBJ2-5; 7 bases agree with TRBD1. Germline lookup yields CDR1 MGHRA and CDR2 YSYEKL. The V segment lost 2 bases and the J segment 4 bases; nucleotides outside the gene matches: 10. The CDR3 sequence is 16 residues long. Here the CDR3 DNA reads TGCGCCAGCAGCCAAACGAACAGGGGAAGGAGAGAGACCCAGTACTTC. Protein: CASSQTNRGRRETQYF.

This clonotype was recorded a few times. This chain joins TRBV6-6 and TRBJ1-1; 8 bases are a match to TRBD1. CDR1 and CDR2 (germline): MNHNY, SVGAGI (reference sequence). With V trimmed by 2 bases and J by 10 bases, 9 bases remained unmatched. The CDR3 covers 14 residues. The CDR3: CASSYPWTGLGAFF. The CDR3 region has the DNA TGTGCCAGCAGTTACCCCTGGACAGGGCTGGGAGCTTTCTTT.

The genes are TRBV12-3 or TRBV12-4 and TRBJ2-7; 9 nucleotides align to TRBD1. There are 15 residues in the CDR3. The ends lost 5 bases at V and 1 base at J; junction bases unmatched: 6. The CDR3 coding sequence is TGTGCCAGCAGTACGGGGACAGGGTGGTCCTACGAGCAGTACTTC. This sequence encodes CASSTGTGWSYEQYF.

The chain employs TRBV18 and TRBJ2-7, with 7 bases that match TRBD2. V shed 3 bases and J 3 bases; nucleotides not matched to a gene: 11. The length of the CDR3 is 16 residues. From germline, CDR1 is KGHSH and CDR2 LQKENI. The CDR3 region is CASSPTTTSRYYEQYF. The DNA of the CDR3 is TGTGCCAGCTCACCCACGACGACTAGCAGATACTACGAGCAGTACTTC.

The chain joins TRBV12-3 or TRBV12-4 to TRBJ1-4; maybe TRBD1 (6 bases). The CDR3 is 13 amino acids. Trimming stripped 3 bases from V and 8 bases from J, with 10 bases between. Here the CDR3 reads CASSLQGREKLFF. In DNA form, the CDR3 reads TGTGCCAGCAGTTTGCAGGGGAGGGAAAAACTGTTTTTT.

The chain combines TRBV7-3 with TRBJ2-1, with 9 bases that match TRBD1. J lost 9 bases, V lost 6 bases, and 6 bases had no gene match. This CDR3 is 13 amino acids long. Germline CDR1 SGHTA, CDR2 FQGTGA. In DNA, the CDR3 is TGTGCCAGCAGGGCTACAGGGGGCGTTGAGCAGTTCTTC. It is translated as CASRATGGVEQFF.

This clonotype came up many times. The rearrangement links TRBV2 to TRBJ1-4; D uncertain. CDR1 is SNHLY and CDR2 is FYNNEI in the germline V gene. Trimming pared 7 bases from V and 1 base from J, leaving 4 bases between. The CDR3 length is 12 residues. Here the CDR3 reads CASKGTNEKLFF. CDR3 coding DNA: TGTGCCAGCAAAGGAACTAATGAAAAACTGTTTTTT. Supplemented by reference TRBV2 and TRBJ1-4, the full variable domain reads EPEVTQTPSHQVTQMGQEVILRCVPISNHLYFYWYRQILGQKVEFLVSFYNNEISEKSEIFDDQFSVERPDGSNFTLKIRSTKLEDSAMYFCASKGTNEKLFFGSGTQLSVL.

This clonotype was found a few times. The chain recombines TRBV6-4 with TRBJ2-2, with 9 bases aligning to TRBD1. This CDR3 is built from 15 residues. Trimming took 8 bases from V and 3 from J; bases not matched to a gene: 7. Germline V CDR1 and CDR2: MRHNA, SNTAGT. The CDR3 DNA sequence: TGTGCCAGCGCACAGGGGGCGTTTGACACCGGGGAGCTGTTTTTT. Amino acids: CASAQGAFDTGELFF.

This clonotype was counted ten times or more. The chain recombines TRBV12-3 or TRBV12-4 with TRBJ1-1; D remains ambiguous. Trimming pared 2 bases from V and 0 bases from J, leaving 4 bases between. The CDR3 extends over 13 amino acids. The CDR3 protein is CASSLPMNTEAFF. CDR3 sequence (DNA): TGTGCCAGCAGTTTACCCATGAACACTGAAGCTTTCTTT.

V is TRBV20-1 and J is TRBJ2-1; possible D gene TRBD2, 5 bases. The CDR3 runs to 12 residues. Looked up from germline, CDR1 is DFQATT and CDR2 is SNEGSKA (reference sequence). Trimming shortened V by 6 bases and J by 3 bases, and 9 bases separated the two germline ends. CDR3 nucleotides: TGCAGTGCGGGTGACTACTACAATGAGCAGTTCTTC. It yields the protein CSAGDYYNEQFF.

About this clonotype itself: The junction does not match germline at one end; this may be a read error. The chain uses TRBV12-3 or TRBV12-4 and TRBJ2-7; D not resolved. The CDR3 totals 13 residues. This CDR3 reads CASSLSTYYEKYF. The CDR3 region has the DNA TGTGCCAGCAGTTTAAGCACGTACTACGAGAAGTACTTC.

This chain connects TRBV7-9 to TRBJ2-1, with D perhaps TRBD2 (6 bases). Germline CDR1 is SEHNR and CDR2 is FQNEAQ (reference sequence). The CDR3 totals 16 residues. V lost 1 base, J lost 7 bases, and 17 bases lay in between. The CDR3 sequence is CASSLGATRVYNEQFF. The CDR3 DNA follows: TGTGCCAGCAGCTTAGGGGCGACTAGGGTTTATAATGAGCAGTTCTTC.

Note on this clonotype: A single base separates this from a much larger clone, so it may be a read error. The V gene is TRBV18, the J gene TRBJ2-3; the D is unclear. The CDR3 extends over 15 amino acids. Germline lookup yields CDR1 KGHSH and CDR2 LQKENI. Trimming removed 6 bases at V and 4 bases at J, with 17 bases between. The DNA of the CDR3 is TGTGCCAGCTCTTCCCGAGACATGGGCCCAGATACGCAGTATTTT. This codes for CASSSRDMGPDTQYF.

The chain joins TRBV6-6 to TRBJ2-7; TRBD2 matches 13 bases. CDR3 length equals 13 residues. V lost 8 bases to trimming and J lost 4 bases; unmatched junction nucleotides: 2. CDR1 and CDR2 (germline): MNHNY, SVGAGI (reference sequence). CDR3 sequence: CASGTSGDYEQYF. The CDR3 region has the DNA TGTGCCAGCGGGACTAGCGGGGATTACGAGCAGTACTTC.

This clonotype was observed a few times. The V gene is TRBV4-2, the J gene TRBJ2-7; no reliable D call. CDR1 is LGHNA and CDR2 is YNFKEQ in the germline V gene. V was clipped by 0 bases and J by 4 bases, with 13 bases between them. The CDR3 has 15 amino acids. The CDR3 region has the DNA TGTGCCAGCAGCCAAGATCTGGCTTCGAGTTACGAGCAGTACTTC. Translation: CASSQDLASSYEQYF.

This clonotype was counted a few times. The chain couples TRBV12-3 or TRBV12-4 to TRBJ2-3; 9 bases agree with TRBD2. After removal of 1 base from V and 3 bases from J, the junction contained 5 bases not matched to a gene. The CDR3 sequence is 16 residues long. The CDR3 protein is CASSLVGGGVTDTQYF. CDR3 bases: TGTGCCAGCAGTTTAGTAGGCGGGGGGGTAACAGATACGCAGTATTTT.

This clonotype was seen a few times. The chain couples TRBV12-3 or TRBV12-4 to TRBJ2-1, with TRBD2 matching over 14 bases. The V gene end was trimmed by 3 bases and the J gene end by 9 bases; junction bases not matched to a gene: 7. This CDR3 has 16 amino acids. For the CDR3, the DNA is TGTGCCAGCAGTTTGACTAGCGGGAGGGCCCTCGGTGAGCAGTTCTTC. It encodes CASSLTSGRALGEQFF.

This clonotype was observed a handful of times. The chain combines TRBV6-2 or TRBV6-3 with TRBJ2-7; D unclear. V lost 8 bases and J lost 2, with 16 bases in between. The germline V gene encodes CDR1 MNHEY and CDR2 SVGEGT. The CDR3 is made up of 14 amino acids. CDR3: CASLNGGPPYEQYF. In DNA, the CDR3 is TGTGCCAGCCTAAACGGCGGCCCTCCCTACGAGCAGTACTTC.

This clonotype was seen ten or more times. V usage is TRBV6-1 and J usage is TRBJ2-7; 7 nucleotides match TRBD1. V shed 6 bases and J 4 bases; nucleotides not matched to a gene: 12. Germline-derived CDR1 and CDR2 are MNHNS and SASEGT. The CDR3 is 15 residues long. The CDR3 protein is CASRGKTGSSYEQYF. CDR3 sequence (DNA): TGTGCCAGCAGGGGGAAGACAGGGTCAAGTTACGAGCAGTACTTC.

This clonotype has more than one count but fewer than ten. This sequence joins TRBV7-9 and TRBJ2-7; D possibly corresponds to TRBD1 (6 bases). V was shortened by 8 bases and J by 2 bases, with 13 bases between the two germline ends. The germline V gene encodes CDR1 SEHNR and CDR2 FQNEAQ (reference sequence). The CDR3 is 13 residues long. The CDR3 loop reads CASGQGLPYEQYF. CDR3 DNA: TGTGCCAGCGGGCAGGGGCTCCCCTACGAGCAGTACTTC.

V is TRBV28 and J is TRBJ2-7; D may be TRBD1 (6 bases). Germline V lookup: CDR1 MDHEN, CDR2 SYDVKM. This CDR3 has 16 residues. V was pared by 9 bases and J by 0 bases, with 21 bases between. Written as DNA, the CDR3 is TGTGCCAGTCGCCAGACGGGACACTCTTCCTCCTACGAGCAGTACTTC. This gives the protein CASRQTGHSSSYEQYF.

The sample holds many counts of this clonotype. The chain links TRBV7-2 to TRBJ2-5; 7 bases agree with TRBD2. After removal of 1 base from V and 4 bases from J, the junction contained 6 bases not matched to a gene. The V gene's germline CDR1 is SGHTA and CDR2 FQGNSA. The CDR3 length is 15 residues. The CDR3 loop is CASSLVPSGGETQYF. The CDR3 region has the DNA TGTGCCAGCAGCTTAGTGCCTAGCGGTGGAGAGACCCAGTACTTC.

This chain connects TRBV18 to TRBJ1-3; no definite D call. Trimming took off 7 bases at V and 0 bases at J, with 13 bases between the two ends. Germline V gene data show CDR1 as KGHSH and CDR2 as LQKENI. This CDR3 has 15 amino acids. The CDR3 is CASLSRASSGNTIYF. The CDR3, as DNA: TGTGCCAGCTTATCCCGGGCCTCCTCTGGAAACACCATATATTTT.

This clonotype was counted only a few times. The chain carries TRBV10-3 and TRBJ2-5; 10 bases agree with TRBD2. Germline CDR1 and CDR2: ENHRY and SYGVKD. V lost 4 bases and J lost 6; bases outside the gene matches: 8. The CDR3 has 15 residues. The CDR3 loop is CAISGSSGSKQTQYF. CDR3 nucleotides: TGTGCCATCAGTGGGTCTAGCGGGAGTAAGCAGACCCAGTACTTC.

This clonotype was seen only a few times. The J gene is TRBJ2-7, the V gene TRBV7-9; the match to TRBD1 covers 7 bases. Germline CDR1 reads SEHNR; CDR2 reads FQNEAQ (reference sequence). CDR3 length equals 15 residues. V shed 11 bases, J shed 6 bases, and the junction held 19 bases outside the gene matches. In DNA form, the CDR3 reads TGTGCCGGAACCCCGACGACAGGGATCCCCGGCGAGCAGTACTTC. Translated, it gives CAGTPTTGIPGEQYF.